Detailed here is one T cell receptor (beta chain). The clone's antigen remains unknown. Qualities for individual bases were not recorded, and no much larger clone is one base off. Via the germline V gene, CDR1 is MNHEY and CDR2 SVGAGI. The CDR3 has 15 amino acids, counting the end cysteine and phenylalanine. The CDR3 DNA has 45 bases and is translated from base 1. Compared with germline, V lacks 6 bases and J lacks 3 bases; bases without a gene match: 8. This entry comes from a study of cytomegalovirus exposure and HLA in healthy donors (dated by TCRdb to about 2017). Looking at the study overall: According to an earlier analysis of 550 to 700 of the donors, some 180 million T cells yielded 120 million or so unique TCR beta sequences and 250 to 350 Gb of sequence data. Of the 300 to 500 genotyped donors, less than 85% were placed in the genetic ancestry cluster associated with self-reported Caucasian donors. In a later analysis, previously published TCR beta repertoires from some 640 donors were re-analyzed and high-resolution HLA genotyping was added so that TCR occurrence patterns could be studied. The study was designed to test whether signatures of past pathogen exposure could be identified by cataloging public T cell receptors. About 300 gigabases of sequencing data and 70 million to 95 million unique TCR sequences made up an early release that covered some 640 HLA-typed donors. Besides the first cohort of around 700 subjects, a separate validation cohort made up of roughly 120 different subjects was used. In the later analysis, no new phenotypic data were used to find candidate immune exposures; instead, reliance was placed on TCR beta sequences and their occurrence across donors. To decide whether each TCR beta V gene segment behaved as functional or pseudogenic, an earlier analysis of over 500 of the donors relied on high-throughput TCR beta sequencing. A later genetic analysis used genome-wide SNP genotypes for 398 of the 666 donors, treating that subset as a discovery cohort. HLA typing covered class I and class II loci at four-digit resolution. Every discovery cohort repertoire had been produced on one sequencing platform. Donor age, sex, ethnicity and CMV serostatus were collected together with the repertoire data. A handful of DR-DQ haplotypes were handled as single units for association and clustering because linkage in the cohort was strong. The T cell repertoires of several hundred subjects were profiled by immunosequencing and related to cytomegalovirus serostatus. The number of typed donors differed by locus: roughly 620-630 for A, B, C, DRB1 and DQB1; approximately 540 for DQA1; approximately 600 for DPA1; and around 470 for DPB1. The study combined high-throughput TCR immunosequencing, statistical association of individual TCRs with disease status, and machine learning to predict cytomegalovirus infection status. Among over 350 genotyped donors of the cohort, an average of 235,054 unique TCR beta nucleotide sequences were sequenced per donor, roughly 18% of them non-productive.

The cohort comprised 710 or so healthy bone marrow donors. All cohort members were sampled while nominally healthy, although unrecorded immune exposures were likely present. The donor tested CMV seropositive and was one of the 289 seropositive cohort members. A peripheral blood sample was provided by each donor, and peripheral blood mononuclear cells were used for TCR beta sequencing. The Qiagen DNeasy Blood Extraction Kit was used to extract genomic DNA from the blood cell samples. Libraries were constructed by the immunoSEQ multiplex PCR assay. The multiplex PCR relied on a mix of 60 forward primers for TCR Vbeta segments and 13 reverse primers for TCR Jbeta segments. Amplification of the CDR3 region of rearranged TCR beta genes was performed with a multiplex PCR assay on genomic DNA. The amplified TCR beta libraries were sequenced on the Illumina HiSeq System as 87-base-pair reads. The published analysis was carried out like this. In a later analysis, about 80 million unique TCR beta chains were counted across the 500 to 850 repertoires, and roughly 9.9 million of these chains were shared by at least two donors. Raw reads were error-corrected and collapsed into unique sequences by a nearest-neighbor algorithm in which closely related sequences were merged to remove PCR and sequencing errors. CDR3 sequences were aligned to IMGT reference sequences to assign V, D and J gene segments. For a sequence to be retained, a match of at least six nucleotides to both a V gene segment and a J gene segment was required. A rearrangement was called productive if the CDR3 had no stop codons and remained in frame with V and J, and every other rearrangement was called non-productive. CDR3 was defined by IMGT convention, running from the second conserved V-encoded cysteine to the conserved J-encoded phenylalanine. Sequences without an unambiguous match to a single V gene segment were excluded from the earlier analysis of almost 600 of the donors. In an earlier analysis of roughly 600 of the donors, a V segment was called functional when productive rearrangements were above 56.7%, and segregating when the standard deviation between donors exceeded 5%. A statistical classification framework was built to diagnose cytomegalovirus status from the catalog of TCR beta chain sequences. V and J gene assignment, in a later analysis, came from comparing TCR nucleotide sequences with IMGT/GENE-DB human TR gene sequences. A later analysis assigned CDR3 sequences and most-parsimonious VDJ recombination scenarios with the TCRdist pipeline. In a later analysis, each TCR beta chain was defined by its CDR3 amino acid sequence together with its V-gene family, and reads without a unique V-gene family were excluded. In a later analysis, approximately 640 highly shared, low-generation-probability nucleotide sequences were removed to address suspected cross-contamination and a sequencing artifact. A later analysis calculated a clonal expansion index for each public chain from normalized within-repertoire ranks of inferred template counts. Generation probabilities in a later analysis came from a VDJ recombination model fitted to out-of-frame rearrangements, and those results were checked against IGoR. A later analysis scored TCR-TCR, TCR-HLA and TCR-CMV co-occurrence with hypergeometric tests, applying a repertoire-size bias correction to TCR pairs. False discovery rates were estimated in a later analysis by permuting HLA or CMV assignments 20 times. In a later analysis, co-occurring TCRs were grouped with DBSCAN, and TCRdist sequence similarity was added when clustering was performed within HLA-allele-positive subsets. For co-occurrence clustering, repertoires with fewer than 30,000 or more than 120,000 public chains were excluded, along with a handful of repertoires with anomalous nucleotide sharing. TCRdb provides this immuneACCESS table in a form limited to in-frame rearrangements. Some clones are lacking; in checked studies, under half of them reflect an unresolved V gene, and why the rest are absent is not known. For V, J and clone size, that table is used; D and trimming come from the DNA. This sample has 95,000 to 150,000 clones in its table, and approximately 80% of those were observed once. Jointly, the top ten make up about 13% of the sample.

Here is what the overall study found, with its caveats: Assigning TCR associations to individual alleles was difficult when HLA alleles, especially DR and DQ, strongly co-occurred. Cytomegalovirus status was reported to be diagnosed by the classifier with high specificity and sensitivity in both the original and validation cohorts. The earlier analysis of nearly 600 of the donors excluded around 17 rarely observed V segments, including chromosome 9 orphons, because counts were too low. A later genetic analysis reported fewer N-insertions in productive TCRs among donors in an Asian-associated ancestry cluster than the 666-donor mean. A group of highly shared sequence variants was considered likely to be a technical artifact of the sequencing pipeline. Sequencing depth was assumed to be roughly uniform across donors in the presence/absence analyses, though that assumption may not hold. Immune exposure information for the cohort was limited to CMV serostatus. A total of 150 to 200 TCR beta chains were listed by the study as associated with cytomegalovirus. HLA typing was unavailable for some donors at each locus, so association tests used only the typed subset. Across donors, most TCR sequences were observed very rarely, whereas some public TCRs were present in many individuals. Most CMV-associated TCR beta chains appeared to be HLA-restricted in a later analysis, and the HLA associations seemed to be driven largely by CMV exposure. Only TCR beta chains were sequenced in this cohort, and the absence of alpha or paired-chain data limited detectable features. An earlier analysis of around 540 of the donors showed that most TCR beta V segments appeared in productive rearrangements either about 87% or about 30% of the time, which broadly matched IMGT annotations. Compared with equally common non-associated chains, HLA-associated TCR beta chains in a later analysis were more clonally expanded and had lower generation probabilities. A later analysis associated 15,000 or so TCR beta sequences with specific HLA alleles at a false discovery rate of 0.05. A later analysis found that TCR association rates varied across HLA loci, with DRB1 alleles showing the most associated TCRs and HLA-C alleles the fewest. A further reported finding was that TCR beta sequences accurately predicted the HLA-A and HLA-B alleles for most subjects in the first cohort. According to the authors, the approach could potentially be generalized to other disease states and immunological phenotypes. In a later genetic analysis, a missense DCLRE1C variant was associated with V-gene and J-gene trimming of TCR beta chains, and the association was replicated in an independent cohort. In vitro tests confirmed that a few of the cytomegalovirus-associated TCR beta chains recognize cytomegalovirus antigens. In a later analysis, several top co-occurrence clusters were reported to appear linked to parvovirus B19, influenza, CMV and Epstein-Barr virus. Linkage disequilibrium might explain the correlated functional status among segregating V segments, but an unknown experimental factor could not be ruled out. Some IMGT-functional V segments, including TRBV6-2 and TRBV6-3, could not be distinguished by the 87-base-pair reads and were therefore excluded.

Sequences were obtained from PBMCs. This receptor was obtained from a woman aged 35 to 49 in good health and CMV-seropositive. This chain joins TRBV6-5 to TRBJ2-1; a stretch of 7 junction bases matches TRBD2. The nucleotide sequence is given as TGTGCCAGCAGCCGCGGGGAGGGCCTCTACAATGAGCAGTTCTTC. This yields the protein CASSRGEGLYNEQFF.